Sequencing of this T cell receptor beta chain was carried out in a study of cytomegalovirus exposure and HLA in healthy donors. This PCR relied on a set of 60 Vbeta primers and 13 Jbeta primers. Assay used: immunoSEQ multiplex PCR; TCRdb lists only in-frame clones, some missing. In the table there are around 91,000 clones, roughly four fifths of which are singletons. Germline V gene lookup returns CDR1 SQVTM and CDR2 ANQGSEA. The CDR3 runs to 14 residues. Deletions cut 7 bases from V and 10 bases from J, with 23 bases between. This clone was counted a few times. The sample taken for sequencing was PBMCs. The sequence came from a woman aged 40 to 50 in good health and CMV-seropositive. This rearrangement joins TRBV29-1 to TRBJ2-1, with a weak D call TRBD2 (7 bases). CDR3 in amino acids: CSAVGQRGGGEQFF. In DNA form, the CDR3 reads TGCAGCGCCGTGGGGCAGCGGGGAGGGGGAGAGCAGTTCTTC.